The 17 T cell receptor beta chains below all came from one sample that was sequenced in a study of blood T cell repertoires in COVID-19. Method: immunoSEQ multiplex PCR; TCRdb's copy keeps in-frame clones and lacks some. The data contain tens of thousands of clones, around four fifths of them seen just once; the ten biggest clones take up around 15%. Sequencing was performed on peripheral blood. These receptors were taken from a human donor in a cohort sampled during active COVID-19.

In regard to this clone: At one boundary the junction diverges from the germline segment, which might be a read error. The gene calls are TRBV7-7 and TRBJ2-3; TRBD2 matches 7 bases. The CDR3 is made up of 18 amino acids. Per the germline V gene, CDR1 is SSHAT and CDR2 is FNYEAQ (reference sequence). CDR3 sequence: CASSLTTASGTSTDTQYF. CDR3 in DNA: TGTGCTAGCAGCTTAACAACAGCTAGCGGAACTAGCACAGATACGCAGTATTTT.

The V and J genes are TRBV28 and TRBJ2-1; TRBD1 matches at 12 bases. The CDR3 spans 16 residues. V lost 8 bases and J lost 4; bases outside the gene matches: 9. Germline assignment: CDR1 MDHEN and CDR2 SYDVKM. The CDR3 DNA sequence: TGTGCCAGCGGGATCCCGGGACAGGGGGCATACAATGAGCAGTTCTTC. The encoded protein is CASGIPGQGAYNEQFF.

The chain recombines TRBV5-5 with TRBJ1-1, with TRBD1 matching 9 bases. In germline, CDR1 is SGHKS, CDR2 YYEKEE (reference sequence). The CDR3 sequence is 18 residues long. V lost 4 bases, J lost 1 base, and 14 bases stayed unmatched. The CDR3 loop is CASSPRQGGFQGNTEAFF. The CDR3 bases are TGTGCCAGCAGCCCACGACAGGGGGGATTCCAGGGGAACACTGAAGCTTTCTTT. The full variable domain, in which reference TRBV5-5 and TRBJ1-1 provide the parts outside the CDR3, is DAGVTQSPTHLIKTRGQQVTLRCSPISGHKSVSWYQQVLGQGPQFIFQYYEKEERGRGNFPDRFSARQFPNYSSELNVNALLLGDSALYLCASSPRQGGFQGNTEAFFGQGTRLTVV.

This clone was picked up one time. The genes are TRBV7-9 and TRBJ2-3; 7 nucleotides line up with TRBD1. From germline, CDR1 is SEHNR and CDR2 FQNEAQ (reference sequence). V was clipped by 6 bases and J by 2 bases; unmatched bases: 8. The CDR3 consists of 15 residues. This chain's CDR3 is CASSRRQGTTDTQYF. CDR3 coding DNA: TGTGCCAGCAGTCGACGACAGGGAACCACAGATACGCAGTATTTT.

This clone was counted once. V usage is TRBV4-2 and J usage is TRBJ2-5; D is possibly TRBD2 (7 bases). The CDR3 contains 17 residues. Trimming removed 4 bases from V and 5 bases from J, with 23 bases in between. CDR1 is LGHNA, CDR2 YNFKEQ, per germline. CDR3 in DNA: TGTGCCAGCAGCCCAGGGAGGGGGGGGATTGTGACGGAGACCCAGTACTTC. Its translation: CASSPGRGGIVTETQYF.

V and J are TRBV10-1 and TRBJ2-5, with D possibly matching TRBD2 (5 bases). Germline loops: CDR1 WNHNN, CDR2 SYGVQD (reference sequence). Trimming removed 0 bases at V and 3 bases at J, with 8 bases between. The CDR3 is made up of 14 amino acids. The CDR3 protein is CASSESRVKETQYF. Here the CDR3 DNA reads TGCGCCAGCAGTGAGTCGAGGGTGAAAGAGACCCAGTACTTC.

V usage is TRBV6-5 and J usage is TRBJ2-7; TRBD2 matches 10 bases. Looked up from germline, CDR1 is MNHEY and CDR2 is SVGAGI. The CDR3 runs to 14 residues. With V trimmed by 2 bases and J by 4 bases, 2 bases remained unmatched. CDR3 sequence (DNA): TGTGCCAGCAGTTACGCTAGCGGGAGTTACGAGCAGTACTTC. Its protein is CASSYASGSYEQYF.

CDR3 in amino acids: CASSHPGGDRAITEAFF. CDR3 in DNA: TGTGCCAGCAGCCACCCTGGGGGGGACAGGGCGATCACTGAAGCTTTCTTT. This chain uses TRBV5-4 with TRBJ1-1; 9 bases agree with TRBD1. V dropped 4 bases and J dropped 4; count of bases not matched to a gene: 14. The length of the CDR3 is 17 residues. Germline CDR1 reads SGHNT; CDR2 reads YYREEE (reference sequence).

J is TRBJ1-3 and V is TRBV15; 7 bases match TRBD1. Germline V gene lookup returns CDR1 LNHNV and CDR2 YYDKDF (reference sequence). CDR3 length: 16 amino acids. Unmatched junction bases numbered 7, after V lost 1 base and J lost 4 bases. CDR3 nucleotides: TGTGCCACCAGCAGAGGCGGGACAGTTTACGGAAACACCATATATTTT. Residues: CATSRGGTVYGNTIYF.

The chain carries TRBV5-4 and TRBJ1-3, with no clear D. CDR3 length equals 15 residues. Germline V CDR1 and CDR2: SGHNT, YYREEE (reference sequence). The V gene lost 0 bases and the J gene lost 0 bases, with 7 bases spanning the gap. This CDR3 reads CASSLASRSGNTIYF. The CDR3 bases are TGTGCCAGCAGCTTGGCCTCTCGCTCTGGAAACACCATATATTTT.

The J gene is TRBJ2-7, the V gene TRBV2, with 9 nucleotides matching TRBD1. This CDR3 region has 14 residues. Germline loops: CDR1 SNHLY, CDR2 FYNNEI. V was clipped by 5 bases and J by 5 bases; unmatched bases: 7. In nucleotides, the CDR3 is TGTGCCAGCAGTCCGTCGACAGGGGGAGACGAGCAGTACTTC. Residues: CASSPSTGGDEQYF.

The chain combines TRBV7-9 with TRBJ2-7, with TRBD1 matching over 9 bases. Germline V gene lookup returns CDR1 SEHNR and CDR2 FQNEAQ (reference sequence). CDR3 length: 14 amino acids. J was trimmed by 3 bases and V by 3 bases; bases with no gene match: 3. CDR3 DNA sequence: TGTGCCAGCAGCTTCGGACAGGGGATCTACGAGCAGTACTTC. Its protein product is CASSFGQGIYEQYF. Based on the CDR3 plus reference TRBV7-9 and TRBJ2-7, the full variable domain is DTGVSQNPRHKITKRGQNVTFRCDPISEHNRLYWYRQTLGQGPEFLTYFQNEAQLEKSRLLSDRFSAERPKGSFSTLEIQRTEQGDSAMYLCASSFGQGIYEQYFGPGTRLTVT.

DNA for the CDR3: TGTGCCAGCAGCGGATACAGGGGAAACACCATATATTTT. It specifies CASSGYRGNTIYF. The chain combines TRBV7-9 with TRBJ1-3; maybe TRBD1 (5 bases). With 5 bases removed from V and 4 bases from J, the gap between germline ends came to 9 bases. CDR3 length: 13 amino acids. Germline values: CDR1 SEHNR, CDR2 FQNEAQ (reference sequence).

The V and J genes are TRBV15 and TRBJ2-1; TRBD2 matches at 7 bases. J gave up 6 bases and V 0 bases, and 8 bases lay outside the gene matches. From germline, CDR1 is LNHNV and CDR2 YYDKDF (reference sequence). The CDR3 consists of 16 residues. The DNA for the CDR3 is TGTGCCACCAGCAGAGATGAGACTAGCTCCACCAATGAGCAGTTCTTC. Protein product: CATSRDETSSTNEQFF.

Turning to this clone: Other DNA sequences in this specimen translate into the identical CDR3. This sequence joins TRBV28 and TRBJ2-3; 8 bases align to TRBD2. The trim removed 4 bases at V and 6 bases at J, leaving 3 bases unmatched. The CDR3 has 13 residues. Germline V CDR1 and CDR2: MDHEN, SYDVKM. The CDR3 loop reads CASSSGGRDTQYF. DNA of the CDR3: TGTGCCAGCAGTTCGGGGGGGCGGGATACGCAGTATTTT.

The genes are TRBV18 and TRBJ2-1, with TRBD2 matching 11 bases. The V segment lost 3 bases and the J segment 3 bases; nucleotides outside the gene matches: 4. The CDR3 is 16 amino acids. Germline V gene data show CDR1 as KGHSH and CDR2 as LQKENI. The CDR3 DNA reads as TGTGCCAGCTCACCCCCGGGACTAGCGGTCTACAATGAGCAGTTCTTC. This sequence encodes CASSPPGLAVYNEQFF. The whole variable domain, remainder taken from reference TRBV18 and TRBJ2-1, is NAGVMQNPRHLVRRRGQEARLRCSPMKGHSHVYWYRQLPEEGLKFMVYLQKENIIDESGMPKERFSAEFPKEGPSILRIQQVVRGDSAAYFCASSPPGLAVYNEQFFGPGTRLTVL.

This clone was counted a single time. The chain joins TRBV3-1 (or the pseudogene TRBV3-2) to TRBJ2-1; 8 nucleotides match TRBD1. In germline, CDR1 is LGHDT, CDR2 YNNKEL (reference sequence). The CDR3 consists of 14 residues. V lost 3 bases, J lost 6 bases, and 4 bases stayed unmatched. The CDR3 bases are TGTGCCAGCAGCCACCTCGGACAGGGCAATGAGCAGTTCTTC. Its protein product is CASSHLGQGNEQFF.